This TCR beta chain was sequenced during a study of PD-L1 blockade in urothelial cancer. Study details: The study recovered a median of around 140,000 T cells per blood sample.

The CDR3 sequence is 15 residues long. The V segment lost 3 bases and the J segment 6 bases; nucleotides outside the gene matches: 5. Germline V lookup: CDR1 SGDLS, CDR2 YYNGEE. Measured with immunoSEQ multiplex PCR; TCRdb has only the in-frame clones, and not every one. The sample holds some 100,000 clones; about nine tenths are singletons and the top ten take roughly 0.93%. The material was PBMCs, obtained around atezolizumab (anti-PD-L1) treatment. The chain employs TRBV9 and TRBJ2-6; 8 bases agree with TRBD1. The receptor was isolated from a woman aged 80 or over with urothelial cancer. CDR3 nucleotide sequence: TGTGCCAGCAGCGCCGGGACAGGCCAGGCCAACGTCCTGACTTTC. Translated, it gives CASSAGTGQANVLTF.